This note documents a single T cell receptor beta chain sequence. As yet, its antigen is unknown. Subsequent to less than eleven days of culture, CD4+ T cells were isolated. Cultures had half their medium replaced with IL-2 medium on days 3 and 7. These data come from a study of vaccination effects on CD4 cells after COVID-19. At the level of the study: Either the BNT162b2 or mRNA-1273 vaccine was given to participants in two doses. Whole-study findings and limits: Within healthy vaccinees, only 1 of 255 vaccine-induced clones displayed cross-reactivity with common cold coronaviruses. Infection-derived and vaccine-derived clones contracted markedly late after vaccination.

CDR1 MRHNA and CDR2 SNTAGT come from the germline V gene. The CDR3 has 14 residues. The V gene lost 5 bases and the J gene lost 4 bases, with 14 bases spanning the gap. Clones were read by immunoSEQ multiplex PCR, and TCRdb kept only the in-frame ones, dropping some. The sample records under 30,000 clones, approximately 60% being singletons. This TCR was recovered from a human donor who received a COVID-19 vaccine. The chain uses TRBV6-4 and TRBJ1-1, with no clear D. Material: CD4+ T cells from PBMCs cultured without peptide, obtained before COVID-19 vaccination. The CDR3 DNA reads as TGTGCCAGCAGTTCCACAAGGGCGACCACTGAAGCTTTCTTT. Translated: CASSSTRATTEAFF.